This TCR beta chain stems from a study of T cells in Graves' hyperthyroidism and ophthalmopathy. Study-level background: Once the initial diagnosis was made, peripheral blood was obtained before any treatment.

RNA transcripts gave rise to amplified TCR beta CDR3 regions. First-round RT-PCR with HTBI primers amplified the TCR CDR3 region. MiXCR was run by TCRdb on the multiplex PCR reads, yielding one entry per CDR3 protein. The sample lists approximately 300,000 distinct CDR3 sequences; about 18% were seen once. Ophthalmopathy patients had Clinical Activity Score at least 3, NOSPECS grade at least 4, duration under 3 months. Patients were excluded because of uncontrolled infection, other autoimmune disease, pregnancy or lactation. The PBMCs were sourced from fresh peripheral blood (10 ml). Comments on this clonotype: A clone one base away is much larger, so this may be a read error.

The germline gives CDR1 LGHNA, CDR2 YNFKEQ. This CDR3 is 13 amino acids long. J is TRBJ2-3 and V is TRBV4-2, with a tentative D call TRBD2 (5 bases). The sequencing sample was made of blood. This clonotype was sampled from a woman in her fifties or sixties with Graves' ophthalmopathy. The CDR3 sequence is CASSVGNADTRYF. Here the CDR3 DNA reads TGTGCCAGCAGCGTCGGGAATGCAGATACGCGGTATTTT.